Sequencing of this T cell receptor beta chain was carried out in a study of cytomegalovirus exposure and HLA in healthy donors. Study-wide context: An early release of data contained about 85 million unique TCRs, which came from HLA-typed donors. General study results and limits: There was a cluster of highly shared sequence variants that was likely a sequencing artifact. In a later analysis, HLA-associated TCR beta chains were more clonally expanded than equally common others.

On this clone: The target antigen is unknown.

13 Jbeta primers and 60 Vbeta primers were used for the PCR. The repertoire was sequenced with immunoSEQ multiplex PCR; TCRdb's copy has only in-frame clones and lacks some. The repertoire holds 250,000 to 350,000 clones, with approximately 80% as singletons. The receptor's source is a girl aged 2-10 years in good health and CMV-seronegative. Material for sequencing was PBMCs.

The CDR3 nucleotides are TGTGCCAGCTCACCGATCAGCGGCGGGGGTACTGAAGCTTTCTTT. Translating it yields CASSPISGGGTEAFF. The chain employs TRBV18 and TRBJ1-1; a weak D match, TRBD1 (5 bases). Trimming removed 3 bases at V and 5 bases at J, with 16 bases between. CDR1 KGHSH and CDR2 LQKENI come from the germline V gene. CDR3 size: 15 residues.